A selection of T cell receptor beta chains follows, all from one sample in a study of regulatory T cells in long-lasting Graves disease. TCRdb called the multiplex PCR reads again in MiXCR, with one record for every CDR3 protein. The repertoire holds around 420,000 distinct CDR3 sequences, 15% seen once, with 22% in the top ten. The starting material was peripheral blood mononuclear cells (PBMCs), obtained at new diagnosis, from a patient treated with antithyroid drugs. The source of these receptors is a female donor with Graves disease. CDR3s include the opening cysteine and the closing phenylalanine or tryptophan. D genes are given only for firm matches. Where a row states a size, it is once, few, many or the class of an expanded clone; other rows omit it.

few	TRBJ1-1	TRBD1	TRBV6-1	CASSLKWTGAQNTEAFF	TGTGCCAGCAGCCTAAAATGGACAGGGGCTCAGAACACTGAAGCTTTCTTT
many	TRBJ2-7	TRBD2	TRBV12-3/TRBV12-4	CASSSTLDAGLAGYEQYF	TGTGCCAGCAGTTCAACACTAGACGCCGGACTAGCGGGATACGAGCAGTACTTC
.	TRBJ1-3	TRBD1	TRBV5-6	CASGGTGVTGNTIYF	TGTGCCAGCGGCGGGACAGGGGTGACTGGAAACACCATATATTTT
.	TRBJ2-6	.	TRBV28	CAGRGAGANVLTF	TGTGCCGGCCGGGGCGCTGGGGCCAACGTCCTGACTTTC
.	TRBJ2-1	.	TRBV4-1	CASSPTVPATYNEQFF	TGCGCCAGCAGCCCGACCGTACCTGCTACCTACAATGAGCAGTTCTTC
few	TRBJ1-1	.	TRBV6-1	CASSDDQNTEAFF	TGTGCCAGCAGTGATGATCAGAACACTGAAGCTTTCTTT
few	TRBJ2-4	.	TRBV7-2	CASSFSLAKNIQYF	TGTGCCAGCAGCTTCAGTCTAGCCAAAAACATTCAGTACTTC
.	TRBJ2-5	TRBD2	TRBV5-1	CASSPLAVQETQYF	TGCGCCAGCAGCCCACTAGCGGTACAAGAGACCCAGTACTTC
many	TRBJ1-4	.	TRBV27	CASSLFWDAGPGKLFF	TGTGCCAGCAGTTTATTCTGGGACGCCGGGCCGGGTAAACTGTTTTTT
many	TRBJ2-1	.	TRBV4-1	CASKLPGAGEQFF	TGCGCCAGCAAGCTACCGGGGGCGGGTGAGCAGTTCTTC
many	TRBJ2-5	TRBD1	TRBV10-3	CAISLVRGPQETQYF	TGTGCCATCAGCTTGGTTAGGGGGCCCCAAGAGACCCAGTACTTC
many	TRBJ1-5	.	TRBV19	CASSNGRYQPQHF	TGTGCCAGTAGTAACGGCAGGTATCAGCCCCAGCATTTT
few	TRBJ1-2	.	TRBV29-1	CSGVGGTNYGYTF	TGCAGCGGGGTGGGGGGGACTAACTATGGCTACACCTTC
.	TRBJ2-2	.	TRBV10-3	CAINLGTERDTGELFF	TGTGCCATCAATCTCGGGACGGAGCGGGACACCGGGGAGCTGTTTTTT
.	TRBJ1-5	TRBD1	TRBV7-6	CASSPGQLKPQHF	TGTGCCAGCAGCCCGGGACAGTTAAAGCCCCAGCATTTT
many	TRBJ2-1	TRBD2	TRBV29-1	CSVLRGGPLGEQFF	TGCAGCGTTTTGCGCGGGGGACCTCTAGGTGAGCAGTTCTTC
few	TRBJ2-7	.	TRBV7-2	CASSLSEQGGGYF	TGTGCCAGCAGCCTGAGTGAACAGGGGGGGGGGTACTTC
.	TRBJ2-7	TRBD1	TRBV7-8	CASSSPGTGGLYEQYF	TGTGCCAGCAGTTCCCCCGGGACAGGGGGTTTGTACGAGCAGTACTTC
many	TRBJ2-1	.	TRBV28	CASRELKYNEQFF	TGTGCCAGCAGGGAACTGAAGTACAATGAGCAGTTCTTC
few	TRBJ2-2	TRBD2	TRBV27	CASSSSRLGSSGTGELFF	TGTGCCAGCAGTTCTAGTAGGCTTGGTTCTAGCGGTACCGGGGAGCTGTTTTTT
many	TRBJ2-4	.	TRBV28	CASSLKWGAKNIQYF	TGTGCCAGCAGCCTTAAGTGGGGCGCCAAAAACATTCAGTACTTC
many	TRBJ2-5	.	TRBV5-6	CASSFLGRSEETQYF	TGTGCCAGCAGCTTTCTTGGCCGTTCAGAAGAGACCCAGTACTTC
many	TRBJ2-5	TRBD2	TRBV20-1	CSVQTSGRETQYF	TGCAGTGTCCAGACTAGCGGGAGGGAGACCCAGTACTTC
.	TRBJ2-5	.	TRBV4-1	CASSRSRGETQYF	TGCGCCAGCAGCCGAAGCCGGGGGGAGACCCAGTACTTC
many	TRBJ1-5	.	TRBV7-3	CASSPSSEDNQPQHF	TGTGCCAGCAGCCCCTCTTCCGAGGACAATCAGCCCCAGCATTTT
many	TRBJ2-7	.	TRBV2	CASSAGLQSDEQYF	TGTGCCAGCAGTGCCGGGCTTCAGTCGGACGAGCAGTACTTC
.	TRBJ2-1	TRBD2	TRBV6-1	CASRRTIARENNEQFF	TGTGCCAGCAGACGAACTATAGCGCGGGAGAACAATGAGCAGTTCTTC
.	TRBJ2-7	.	TRBV24-1	CATSDFEGGEQYF	TGTGCCACCAGTGATTTTGAAGGGGGCGAGCAGTACTTC
many	TRBJ2-1	.	TRBV5-1	CASSRILGAEQFF	TGCGCCAGCAGTCGAATCCTAGGAGCTGAGCAGTTCTTC
many	TRBJ1-6	.	TRBV29-1	CSVGGPYNSPLHF	TGCAGCGTTGGGGGACCTTACAATTCACCCCTCCACTTT
few	TRBJ1-1	.	TRBV5-1	CASERTAGGTTEAFF	TGCGCCAGCGAGAGGACGGCCGGGGGGACCACTGAAGCTTTCTTT
many	TRBJ1-2	.	TRBV3-1	CASSQVLGEANYGYTF	TGTGCCAGCAGCCAAGTCCTGGGCGAAGCTAACTATGGCTACACCTTC
many	TRBJ1-2	.	TRBV30	CAWSVSGDGYTF	TGTGCCTGGAGTGTAAGTGGGGATGGCTACACCTTC